Listed below are T cell receptor beta chains from one sample, sequenced in a study of early T cells in non-severe SARS-CoV-2 infection. TCRdb re-called the 5' RACE reads with MiXCR, one entry per CDR3 protein. In the table there are just under 65,000 distinct CDR3 sequences, 11% of which are singletons. The sequencing here drew on whole blood, taken at baseline. The receptors here all came from an adult who was a healthcare worker with PCR-confirmed SARS-CoV-2 infection or an uninfected control (not recorded which). The CDR3 runs from the conserved cysteine through the conserved F or W. The D gene is left open where the match is weak. The listing skips clone size in some rows; elsewhere it reads once, few, many or a size class.

d_call: .; clone_size: few; j_call: TRBJ2-3; v_call: TRBV6-1; cdr3_nt: TGTGCCAGCAGTGAAGCGGTCGCGGGAATAGATACGCAGTATTTT; cdr3_aa: CASSEAVAGIDTQYF
d_call: TRBD2; clone_size: .; j_call: TRBJ2-7; v_call: TRBV15; cdr3_nt: TGTGCCACCAGCAGATATAGGACTAGCGGGGCGAGCTCCTACGAGCAGTACTTC; cdr3_aa: CATSRYRTSGASSYEQYF
d_call: .; clone_size: few; j_call: TRBJ2-7; v_call: TRBV11-2; cdr3_nt: TGTGCCAGCAGCCCCCCCGAACAGGGCACACCAGACTACGAGCAGTACTTC; cdr3_aa: CASSPPEQGTPDYEQYF
d_call: .; clone_size: .; j_call: TRBJ1-1; v_call: TRBV5-6; cdr3_nt: TGTGCCAGCAGCTCCGCGGGGTGGACTGAAGCTTTCTTT; cdr3_aa: CASSSAGWTEAFF
d_call: TRBD1; clone_size: .; j_call: TRBJ2-5; v_call: TRBV7-2; cdr3_nt: TGTGCCAGCAGCTTAGCGAGGGCAGGGGGCCGAAGAGAGACCCAGTACTTC; cdr3_aa: CASSLARAGGRRETQYF
d_call: .; clone_size: few; j_call: TRBJ2-7; v_call: TRBV6-2/TRBV6-3; cdr3_nt: TGTGCCAGCTCAATTGCAAGTGGGAACGAGCAGTACTTC; cdr3_aa: CASSIASGNEQYF
d_call: .; clone_size: many; j_call: TRBJ1-4; v_call: TRBV6-1; cdr3_nt: TGTGCCAGCAATAGAGAGCCAACTAATGAAAAACTGTTTTTT; cdr3_aa: CASNREPTNEKLFF
d_call: .; clone_size: .; j_call: TRBJ2-7; v_call: TRBV15; cdr3_nt: TGTGCCACCAGCAGAGATCGACTTGATCGAGATGAGTACTTC; cdr3_aa: CATSRDRLDRDEYF
d_call: .; clone_size: .; j_call: TRBJ1-2; v_call: TRBV20-1; cdr3_nt: TGCAGTGCTGGCCTAGAGAACTATGGCTACACCTTC; cdr3_aa: CSAGLENYGYTF
d_call: TRBD1; clone_size: .; j_call: TRBJ2-3; v_call: TRBV29-1; cdr3_nt: TGCAGCGTTGAAGGGACAGGGGATACCACAGATACGCAGTATTTT; cdr3_aa: CSVEGTGDTTDTQYF
d_call: TRBD1; clone_size: .; j_call: TRBJ2-6; v_call: TRBV19; cdr3_nt: TGTGCCAGTAGTCCATCCGGGACAGGGGCCTCCTCTGGGGCCAACGTCCTGACTTTC; cdr3_aa: CASSPSGTGASSGANVLTF
d_call: TRBD1; clone_size: .; j_call: TRBJ1-1; v_call: TRBV9; cdr3_nt: TGTGCCAGCAGCCCCCGGGACAGGTTGAATACTGAAGCTTTCTTT; cdr3_aa: CASSPRDRLNTEAFF
d_call: .; clone_size: .; j_call: TRBJ2-3; v_call: TRBV12-3/TRBV12-4; cdr3_nt: TGTGCCAGCAGCCCCGTCCGCAACACAGATACGCAGTATTTT; cdr3_aa: CASSPVRNTDTQYF
d_call: .; clone_size: .; j_call: TRBJ1-2; v_call: TRBV10-3; cdr3_nt: TGTGCCATCAGTGAGTCGGCAGGGGATGGCTACACCTTC; cdr3_aa: CAISESAGDGYTF
d_call: TRBD1; clone_size: .; j_call: TRBJ2-7; v_call: TRBV19; cdr3_nt: TGTGCCAGTAGTATAGGCCGGGACAGGGCGTACGAGCAGTACTTC; cdr3_aa: CASSIGRDRAYEQYF
d_call: .; clone_size: many; j_call: TRBJ2-3; v_call: TRBV5-6; cdr3_nt: TGTGCCAGCAGCTTCCAGGGGGGGGCTGGGACGCAGTATTTT; cdr3_aa: CASSFQGGAGTQYF
d_call: .; clone_size: many; j_call: TRBJ1-5; v_call: TRBV18; cdr3_nt: TGTGCCAGCTCGCGGGACGGCAACAATCAGCCCCAGCATTTT; cdr3_aa: CASSRDGNNQPQHF
d_call: .; clone_size: few; j_call: TRBJ1-2; v_call: TRBV6-2/TRBV6-3; cdr3_nt: TGTGCCAGCAGTTCCCCGACCCTACAGGGAACTACCCACTATGGCTACACCTTC; cdr3_aa: CASSSPTLQGTTHYGYTF
d_call: .; clone_size: many; j_call: TRBJ2-7; v_call: TRBV25-1; cdr3_nt: TGTGCCAGCACGGACACGACCTACGAGCAGTACTTC; cdr3_aa: CASTDTTYEQYF
d_call: .; clone_size: many; j_call: TRBJ1-2; v_call: TRBV3-1; cdr3_nt: TGTGCCAGCAGCCAACTCGGACTCACTAACTATGGCTACACCTTC; cdr3_aa: CASSQLGLTNYGYTF
d_call: TRBD1; clone_size: few; j_call: TRBJ1-2; v_call: TRBV10-2; cdr3_nt: TGCGCCAGCACCGCAGGGGGAGGTGGCTACACCTTC; cdr3_aa: CASTAGGGGYTF
d_call: TRBD1; clone_size: many; j_call: TRBJ2-7; v_call: TRBV5-1; cdr3_nt: TGCGCCAGCAGCTCGAGGACAGGGAGGTACGAGCAGTACTTC; cdr3_aa: CASSSRTGRYEQYF
d_call: TRBD1; clone_size: .; j_call: TRBJ1-5; v_call: TRBV19; cdr3_nt: TGTGCCAGTAGTACGGACAGGAAGCAGCCCCAGCATTTT; cdr3_aa: CASSTDRKQPQHF
d_call: .; clone_size: .; j_call: TRBJ2-7; v_call: TRBV20-1; cdr3_nt: TGCAGTGCTATTGGGACTCCCGGTCCCTCCTACGAGCAGTACTTC; cdr3_aa: CSAIGTPGPSYEQYF
d_call: TRBD1; clone_size: few; j_call: TRBJ1-6; v_call: TRBV20-1; cdr3_nt: TGCAGTGCTAGAGATCCAGGACAGGGTAATTCACCCCTCCACTTT; cdr3_aa: CSARDPGQGNSPLHF
d_call: .; clone_size: many; j_call: TRBJ1-2; v_call: TRBV20-1; cdr3_nt: TGCAGTGCTAGAGGGCTTAGGACGGGACCCGGCTACACCTTC; cdr3_aa: CSARGLRTGPGYTF
d_call: TRBD1; clone_size: .; j_call: TRBJ2-1; v_call: TRBV15; cdr3_nt: TGTGCCACCAGCAGAGATTCGAGGGGGCTCCCGATGGATGAGCAGTTCTTC; cdr3_aa: CATSRDSRGLPMDEQFF
d_call: .; clone_size: many; j_call: TRBJ2-1; v_call: TRBV7-9; cdr3_nt: TGTGCCAGCAGCTTTTCCCAAGGGAACCCATACGACGATGAGCAGTTCTTC; cdr3_aa: CASSFSQGNPYDDEQFF
d_call: .; clone_size: .; j_call: TRBJ2-2; v_call: TRBV12-3/TRBV12-4; cdr3_nt: TGTGCCCAACAAAACGCGAACACCGGGGAGCTGTTTTTT; cdr3_aa: CAQQNANTGELFF
d_call: .; clone_size: .; j_call: TRBJ2-1; v_call: TRBV3-1; cdr3_nt: TGTGCCAGCAGCCAGACCGCGCGCTACAATGAGCAGTTCTTC; cdr3_aa: CASSQTARYNEQFF
d_call: .; clone_size: .; j_call: TRBJ1-4; v_call: TRBV7-2; cdr3_nt: TGTGCCAGCAGCTCATCGGGGGAAAAACTGTTTTTT; cdr3_aa: CASSSSGEKLFF
d_call: .; clone_size: few; j_call: TRBJ2-7; v_call: TRBV4-1; cdr3_nt: TGCGCCAGCAGCCGAGGTCAGGGAGCGGACTACGAGCAGTACTTC; cdr3_aa: CASSRGQGADYEQYF
d_call: .; clone_size: many; j_call: TRBJ1-1; v_call: TRBV4-3; cdr3_nt: TGCGCCAGCAGCCAAGGACACAGAAACACTGAAGCTTTCTTT; cdr3_aa: CASSQGHRNTEAFF
d_call: .; clone_size: few; j_call: TRBJ1-2; v_call: TRBV20-1; cdr3_nt: TGCAGTGCTAGAGACTCATATGGGCCATATGGCTACACCTTC; cdr3_aa: CSARDSYGPYGYTF
d_call: .; clone_size: .; j_call: TRBJ1-5; v_call: TRBV10-2; cdr3_nt: TGCGCCAGCAGTGAGCGGCAGAACAATCAGCCCCAGCATTTT; cdr3_aa: CASSERQNNQPQHF
d_call: TRBD1; clone_size: few; j_call: TRBJ1-2; v_call: TRBV6-5; cdr3_nt: TGTGCCAGCAGTTACGACGGGACAGGGGCCTATGGCTACACCTTC; cdr3_aa: CASSYDGTGAYGYTF
d_call: .; clone_size: few; j_call: TRBJ2-1; v_call: TRBV4-3; cdr3_nt: TGCGCCAGCAGCCAAGATATTACAGGGCCAAGGGATGAGCAGTTCTTC; cdr3_aa: CASSQDITGPRDEQFF
d_call: .; clone_size: .; j_call: TRBJ2-1; v_call: TRBV5-3; cdr3_nt: TGTGCCAGAAGCCCGAAGGGGCAGGGCTCTTCCTACAATGAGCAGTTCTTC; cdr3_aa: CARSPKGQGSSYNEQFF
d_call: TRBD1; clone_size: few; j_call: TRBJ1-2; v_call: TRBV6-1; cdr3_nt: TGTGCCAGCAGCGTCACAGGGGACTATGGCTACACCTTC; cdr3_aa: CASSVTGDYGYTF
d_call: .; clone_size: .; j_call: TRBJ2-5; v_call: TRBV2; cdr3_nt: TGTGCCAGCAGAGCGGAGGCTCTAGGGACCCAGTACTTC; cdr3_aa: CASRAEALGTQYF
d_call: TRBD2; clone_size: .; j_call: TRBJ2-5; v_call: TRBV6-6; cdr3_nt: TGTGCCAGCAGTTACGGTGGCGGGGGGGAGACCCAGTACTTC; cdr3_aa: CASSYGGGGETQYF
d_call: TRBD1; clone_size: .; j_call: TRBJ1-1; v_call: TRBV7-2; cdr3_nt: TGTGCCACCGAACAGGGGCGCATGAACACTGAAGCTTTCTTT; cdr3_aa: CATEQGRMNTEAFF
d_call: .; clone_size: .; j_call: TRBJ1-2; v_call: TRBV7-9; cdr3_nt: TGTGCCAGCAGCTTAGACGGGGCGGCAGCATCTAACTATGGCTACACCTTC; cdr3_aa: CASSLDGAAASNYGYTF
d_call: .; clone_size: few; j_call: TRBJ2-1; v_call: TRBV6-2/TRBV6-3; cdr3_nt: TGTGCCAGCAGTTACTCGAATGAGGGGCCCTACAATGAGCAGTTCTTC; cdr3_aa: CASSYSNEGPYNEQFF